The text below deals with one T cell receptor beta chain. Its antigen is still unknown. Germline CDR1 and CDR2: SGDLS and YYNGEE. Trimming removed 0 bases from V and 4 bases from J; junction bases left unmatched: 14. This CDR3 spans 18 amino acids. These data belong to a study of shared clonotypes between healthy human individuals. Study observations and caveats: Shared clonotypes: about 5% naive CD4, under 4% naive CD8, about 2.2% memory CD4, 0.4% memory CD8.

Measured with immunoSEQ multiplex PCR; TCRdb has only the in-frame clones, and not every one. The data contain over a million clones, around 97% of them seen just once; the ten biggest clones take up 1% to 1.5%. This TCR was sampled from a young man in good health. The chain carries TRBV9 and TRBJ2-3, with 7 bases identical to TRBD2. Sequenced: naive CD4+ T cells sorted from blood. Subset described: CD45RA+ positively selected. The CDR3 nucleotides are TGTGCCAGCAGCGTAGTGGGAACGGGAGGCCAGCTGTCAGATACGCAGTATTTT. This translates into CASSVVGTGGQLSDTQYF.